The 22 T cell receptor beta chains listed next were all sequenced from one sample in a study of T cells in Graves' hyperthyroidism and ophthalmopathy (dated by TCRdb to between 2018 and 2020). Preparation of the library involved multiplex PCR. For sequencing, an Illumina HiSeq 2000 was employed. The TCR beta CDR3 regions were amplified from the RNA transcripts. The TCR CDR3 was subjected to a first round of RT-PCR using the HTBI primer set and the Qiagen OneStep RT-PCR kit. TCRdb cleaned the public reads at Q25 with fastp, built clones with MiXCR and kept in-frame beta chains. CDR3 protein sequences are deduplicated, and each keeps its most common genes and DNA. This sample lists roughly 300,000 distinct CDR3 sequences; more than 11% were detected once. The ten biggest clones cover roughly 24% of the sample. The sample comprised blood. Receptors were obtained from a woman aged 25 to 39 with Graves' hyperthyroidism.

The V call is TRBV7-2, the J call TRBJ2-2; the D gene is possibly TRBD2 (5 bases). Germline loops: CDR1 SGHTA, CDR2 FQGNSA. The germline V and J ends were trimmed by 2 bases and 2 bases, with 9 bases remaining between them. The CDR3 extends over 15 amino acids. The CDR3 sequence: CASSLRTVNTGELFF. CDR3 sequence (DNA): TGTGCCAGCAGCTTAAGGACTGTAAACACCGGGGAGCTGTTTTTT.

This clonotype was seen repeatedly, ten times or more. This chain links TRBV28 with TRBJ2-5; D is ambiguous. Trimming stripped 5 bases from V and 1 base from J, with 11 bases between. This CDR3 has 14 amino acids. CDR1 is MDHEN, CDR2 SYDVKM, per germline. Here the CDR3 DNA reads TGTGCCAGCAGTCCCGCGTGGCTCCAAGAGACCCAGTACTTC. Amino acid sequence: CASSPAWLQETQYF.

The chain is built from TRBV5-1 and TRBJ1-3, with D possibly being TRBD1 (5 bases). The CDR3 contains 16 residues. V was trimmed by 1 base and J by 3 bases, leaving 14 bases between them. Germline lookup yields CDR1 SGHRS and CDR2 YFSETQ. The CDR3 loop reads CASSLWGTDRGNTIYF. As DNA, the CDR3 is TGCGCCAGCAGCTTGTGGGGGACCGACCGTGGAAACACCATATATTTT.

Here the CDR3 DNA reads TGTGCCAGCAGCCAGTTGATAATCACTGAAGCTTTCTTT. It translates to CASSQLIITEAFF. The rearrangement joins TRBV14 to TRBJ1-1; the D is unclear. This CDR3 spans 13 amino acids. CDR1 is SGHDN, CDR2 FVKESK, per germline. Trimming cost V 3 bases and J 4 bases, with 9 bases left between them.

This clonotype was observed a handful of times. The chain recombines TRBV29-1 with TRBJ2-7; a possible D gene is TRBD2 (6 bases). CDR3 length: 13 amino acids. V was trimmed by 3 bases and J by 3 bases, leaving 12 bases between them. Germline CDR1 is SQVTM and CDR2 is ANQGSEA. CDR3 bases: TGCAGCGTTGAGCGGGGTGAGAGCTACGAGCAGTACTTC. This sequence encodes CSVERGESYEQYF.

This chain links TRBV25-1 with TRBJ2-3; D possibly corresponds to TRBD2 (6 bases). This CDR3 contains 14 residues. The germline V gene has CDR1 MGHDK and CDR2 SYGVNS. Trimming stripped 5 bases from V and 1 base from J, with 10 bases between. This chain's CDR3 is CASSRGTCTDTQYF. In DNA form, the CDR3 reads TGTGCCAGCAGTCGAGGGACTTGCACAGATACGCAGTATTTT.

This clonotype was recorded many times. The chain recombines TRBV3-1 with TRBJ1-1; D is undetermined. With 4 bases removed from V and 4 bases from J, the gap between germline ends came to 13 bases. Germline CDR1 reads LGHDT; CDR2 reads YNNKEL (reference sequence). The CDR3 spans 14 residues. CDR3 sequence (DNA): TGTGCCAGCAGCCTGGGAGGGCAGATCACTGAAGCTTTCTTT. Translation: CASSLGGQITEAFF. The full variable domain, in which reference TRBV3-1 and TRBJ1-1 provide the parts outside the CDR3, is DTAVSQTPKYLVTQMGNDKSIKCEQNLGHDTMYWYKQDSKKFLKIMFSYNNKELIINETVPNRFSPKSPDKAHLNLHINSLELGDSAVYFCASSLGGQITEAFFGQGTRLTVV.

This clonotype occurred many times. V is TRBV2 and J is TRBJ1-2; 10 nucleotides match TRBD1. CDR1 and CDR2 (germline): SNHLY, FYNNEI. The CDR3 is 15 amino acids. V was clipped by 4 bases and J by 8 bases; unmatched bases: 10. Here the CDR3 reads CASSVRGQGPSGYTF. For the CDR3, the DNA is TGTGCCAGCAGTGTAAGGGGACAGGGGCCGTCGGGCTACACCTTC.

This clonotype occurred many times. This chain connects TRBV18 to TRBJ2-7; D possibly corresponds to TRBD1 (6 bases). V was trimmed by 3 bases and J by 2 bases, leaving 8 bases between them. Germline V gene lookup returns CDR1 KGHSH and CDR2 LQKENI. The CDR3 has 13 amino acids. CDR3 residues: CASSPDRPYEQYF. In DNA form, the CDR3 reads TGTGCCAGCTCACCCGACAGGCCCTACGAGCAGTACTTC.

This clonotype was detected only a few times. This chain uses TRBV18 with TRBJ2-6, with D perhaps matching TRBD1 (5 bases). From germline, CDR1 is KGHSH and CDR2 LQKENI. Deletions cut 1 base from V and 0 bases from J, with 13 bases between. The CDR3 has 18 amino acids. The DNA for the CDR3 is TGTGCCAGCTCACCACTAAGGGGCCGACTCTCTGGGGCCAACGTCCTGACTTTC. This translates into CASSPLRGRLSGANVLTF.

This clonotype was detected many times. J is TRBJ2-7 and V is TRBV24-1, with 7 bases that match TRBD2. Germline V gene sequence: CDR1 KGHDR, CDR2 SFDVKD. The J segment lost 2 bases and the V segment lost 5 bases, leaving 5 bases of the junction unmatched. The CDR3 extends over 14 amino acids. CDR3 DNA sequence: TGTGCCACCAGTGTTGGAGGGACTACCTACGAGCAGTACTTC. This sequence encodes CATSVGGTTYEQYF.

This clonotype appeared many times. This sequence joins TRBV28 and TRBJ2-1; 9 nucleotides align to TRBD2. J lost 6 bases, V lost 4 bases, and 10 bases had no gene match. Germline CDR1 reads MDHEN; CDR2 reads SYDVKM. This CDR3 is 16 amino acids long. CDR3 nucleotides: TGTGCCAGCAGTTCAACCGCGGGACTAGCCGGCAATGAGCAGTTCTTC. As protein: CASSSTAGLAGNEQFF.

This clonotype was detected many times. The CDR3, as DNA: TGTGCCAGCAGTGAAATCGTAGGGACAAACTATGGCTACACCTTC. Its protein is CASSEIVGTNYGYTF. The chain recombines TRBV6-1 with TRBJ1-2; tentative D call: TRBD1 (6 bases). The CDR3 loop spans 15 amino acids. V was trimmed by 2 bases and J by 2 bases, leaving 12 bases between them. In germline, CDR1 is MNHNS, CDR2 SASEGT.

This clonotype was observed a handful of times. The genes are TRBV9 and TRBJ1-5; TRBD1 is a possible D gene (5 bases). Trimming cost V 0 bases and J 4 bases, with 8 bases left between them. The CDR3 has 14 amino acids. Germline-derived CDR1 and CDR2 are SGDLS and YYNGEE. CDR3 sequence (DNA): TGTGCCAGCAGCGTAGAGGGGCAAAATCAGCCCCAGCATTTT. Protein sequence: CASSVEGQNQPQHF.

Of note for this clonotype: The germline gene is not matched at one end of the junction; a read error may be the cause. V and J are TRBV24-1 and TRBJ1-5; no reliable D call. This CDR3 is built from 13 residues. Germline V CDR1 and CDR2: KGHDR, SFDVKD. In DNA, the CDR3 is TGTGCCACCAGTTATCAAGGCAATCGGCCCCAGCATTTT. It is translated as CATSYQGNRPQHF.

This sequence joins TRBV14 and TRBJ2-5, with a possible D match to TRBD1 (5 bases). Trimming stripped 0 bases from V and 9 bases from J, with 8 bases between. Germline CDR1 SGHDN, CDR2 FVKESK. CDR3 length equals 12 residues. In DNA, the CDR3 is TGTGCCAGCAGCCAAGACAGGGTGTCCCAGTACTTC. Protein product: CASSQDRVSQYF.

This chain joins TRBV30 and TRBJ2-2; no clear D gene. The V end lost 2 bases, the J end lost 6 bases, and 7 bases lay between the germline ends. This CDR3 comprises 12 residues. Germline loops: CDR1 GTSNPN, CDR2 SVGIG (reference sequence). DNA for the CDR3: TGTGCCTGGAGTTCCCCATCCGGGGAGCTGTTTTTT. It translates to CAWSSPSGELFF.

This clonotype has ten or more counts. V is TRBV29-1 and J is TRBJ1-1, with D tentatively TRBD1 (6 bases). The CDR3 has 10 amino acids. V was pared by 7 bases and J by 6 bases, with 9 bases between. Germline V CDR1 and CDR2: SQVTM, ANQGSEA. CDR3 DNA sequence: TGCAGCGCCTACAGGGCTGAAGCTTTCTTT. Translated, it gives CSAYRAEAFF.

This clonotype came up many times. The chain joins TRBV28 to TRBJ2-1; tentative D call: TRBD2 (5 bases). Germline V gene sequence: CDR1 MDHEN, CDR2 SYDVKM. The CDR3 runs 16 residues. Trimming took 4 bases from V and 0 from J, leaving 13 bases between them. The CDR3 nucleotides read TGTGCCAGCAGTTCCTACGGGGTTAGCTCCTACAATGAGCAGTTCTTC. Encoded protein: CASSSYGVSSYNEQFF.

In this sample, this clonotype turned up a few times. This chain uses TRBV3-1 with TRBJ2-7; 8 nucleotides align to TRBD1. The CDR3 covers 12 residues. The V gene's germline CDR1 is LGHDT and CDR2 YNNKEL (reference sequence). V trimming: 7 bases; J trimming: 6 bases; junction bases outside the gene matches: 5. CDR3 nucleotide sequence: TGTGCCAGCACTCCAGGGGGCGCCGAGCAGTACTTC. Protein: CASTPGGAEQYF.

The sample holds many counts of this clonotype. The CDR3 is CASSLRDRVTGELFF. The CDR3 DNA reads TGTGCCAGCAGTCTCCGGGACAGGGTCACCGGGGAGCTGTTTTTT. The rearrangement joins TRBV28 to TRBJ2-2; TRBD1 agrees at 9 bases. This CDR3 contains 15 residues. Trimming took 5 bases from V and 4 from J; bases not matched to a gene: 5. From germline, CDR1 is MDHEN and CDR2 SYDVKM.

This clonotype appeared many times. CDR3 in amino acids: CASIRGGAGNTIYF. As DNA, the CDR3 is TGTGCCAGCATACGGGGGGGGGCCGGAAACACCATATATTTT. V gene TRBV28 combines with J gene TRBJ1-3, with a weak D call TRBD1 (6 bases). This CDR3 spans 14 amino acids. Per germline, CDR1 MDHEN and CDR2 SYDVKM. V lost 7 bases and J 4 bases, leaving 14 bases between the germline ends. Full variable domain (outside the CDR3, taken from reference TRBV28 and TRBJ1-3): DVKVTQSSRYLVKRTGEKVFLECVQDMDHENMFWYRQDPGLGLRLIYFSYDVKMKEKGDIPEGYSVSREKKERFSLILESASTNQTSMYLCASIRGGAGNTIYFGEGSWLTVV.